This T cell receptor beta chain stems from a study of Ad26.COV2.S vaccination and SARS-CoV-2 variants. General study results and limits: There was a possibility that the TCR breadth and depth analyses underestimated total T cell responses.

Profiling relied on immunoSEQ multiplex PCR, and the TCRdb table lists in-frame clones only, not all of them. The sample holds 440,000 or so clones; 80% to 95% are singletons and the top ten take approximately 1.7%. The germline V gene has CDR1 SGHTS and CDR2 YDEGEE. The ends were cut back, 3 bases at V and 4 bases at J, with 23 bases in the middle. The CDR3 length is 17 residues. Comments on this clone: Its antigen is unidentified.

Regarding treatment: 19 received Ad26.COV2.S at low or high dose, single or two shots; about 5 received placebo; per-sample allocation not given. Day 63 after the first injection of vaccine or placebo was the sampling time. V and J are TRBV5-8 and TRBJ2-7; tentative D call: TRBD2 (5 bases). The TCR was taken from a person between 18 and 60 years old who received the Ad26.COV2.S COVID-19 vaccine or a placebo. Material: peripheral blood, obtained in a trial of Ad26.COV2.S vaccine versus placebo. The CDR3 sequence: CASSWQMIVALPYEQYF. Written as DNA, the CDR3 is TGTGCCAGCAGCTGGCAAATGATCGTAGCGTTACCGTACGAGCAGTACTTC.